This T cell receptor (beta chain) was captured in a study of T cell changes during pregnancy in multiple sclerosis. Per germline, CDR1 MNHEY and CDR2 SVGAGI. V lost 6 bases, J lost 6 bases, and 12 bases lay in between. This CDR3 is built from 14 residues. This table comes from immunoSEQ multiplex PCR, and its TCRdb copy is limited to in-frame clones, with some not included. The data hold about 84,000 clones, with less than 95% observed a single time. The source was peripheral blood, collected in the third trimester of pregnancy. This TCR was recovered from a female donor with multiple sclerosis, enrolled in a pregnancy study. The chain has TRBV6-5 and TRBJ1-6; possible D gene TRBD1, 5 bases. CDR3 sequence reads: CASSRGHSNSPLHF. CDR3 bases: TGTGCCAGCAGCCGTGGACATTCTAATTCACCCCTCCACTTT.